This T cell receptor (beta chain) was documented in a study of T cell responses to AZD1222 COVID-19 vaccine. The overall study: Pooled together were second doses at about 4 or about 12 weeks. Study-level results: Baseline seropositivity occurred in only six AZD1222 recipients.

Clones were read by immunoSEQ multiplex PCR, and TCRdb kept only the in-frame ones, dropping some. This table holds approximately 150,000 clones, about 87% found once. Germline V gives CDR1 SGHNT, CDR2 YYREEE (reference sequence). CDR3 length equals 14 residues. V was trimmed by 2 bases and J by 2 bases, leaving 7 bases between them. In regard to this clone: What it binds is unknown.

The TCR sequence derives from an adult in good health. The V gene is TRBV5-4, the J gene TRBJ2-2; D might be TRBD1 (5 bases). Source: peripheral blood, taken on day 0 of AZD1222 vaccination. The CDR3, as DNA: TGTGCCAGCAGCTTTCAGGGAAACACCGGGGAGCTGTTTTTT. It specifies CASSFQGNTGELFF.